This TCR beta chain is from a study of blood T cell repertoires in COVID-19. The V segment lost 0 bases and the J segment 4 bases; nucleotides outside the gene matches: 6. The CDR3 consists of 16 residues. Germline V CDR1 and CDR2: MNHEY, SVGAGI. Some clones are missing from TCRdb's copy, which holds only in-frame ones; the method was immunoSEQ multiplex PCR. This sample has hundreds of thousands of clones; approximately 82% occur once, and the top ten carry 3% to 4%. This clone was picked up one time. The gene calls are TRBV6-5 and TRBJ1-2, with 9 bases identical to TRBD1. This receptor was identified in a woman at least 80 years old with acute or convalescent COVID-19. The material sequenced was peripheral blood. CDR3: CASSYSGTGYLYGYTF. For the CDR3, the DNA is TGTGCCAGCAGTTACTCAGGGACAGGGTATCTCTATGGCTACACCTTC.